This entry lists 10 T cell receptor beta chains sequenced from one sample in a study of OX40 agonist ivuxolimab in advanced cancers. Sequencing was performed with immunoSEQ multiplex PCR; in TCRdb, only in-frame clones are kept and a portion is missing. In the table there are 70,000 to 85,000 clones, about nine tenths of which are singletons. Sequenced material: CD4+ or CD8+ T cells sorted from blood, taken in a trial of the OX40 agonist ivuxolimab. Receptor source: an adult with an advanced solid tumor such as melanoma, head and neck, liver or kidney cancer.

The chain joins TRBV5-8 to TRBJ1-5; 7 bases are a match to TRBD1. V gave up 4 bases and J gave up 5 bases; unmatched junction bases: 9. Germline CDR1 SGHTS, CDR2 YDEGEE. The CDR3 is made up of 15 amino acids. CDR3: CASSPGGVPDQPQHF. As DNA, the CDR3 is TGTGCCAGCAGCCCAGGGGGGGTCCCTGATCAGCCCCAGCATTTT.

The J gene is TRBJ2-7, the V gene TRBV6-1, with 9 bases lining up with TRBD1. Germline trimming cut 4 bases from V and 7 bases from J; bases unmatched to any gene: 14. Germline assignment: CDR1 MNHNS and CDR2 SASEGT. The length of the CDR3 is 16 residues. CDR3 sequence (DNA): TGTGCCAGCAGTGTCGGACGGACAGGGGTCTCTAGGGAGCAGTACTTC. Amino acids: CASSVGRTGVSREQYF.

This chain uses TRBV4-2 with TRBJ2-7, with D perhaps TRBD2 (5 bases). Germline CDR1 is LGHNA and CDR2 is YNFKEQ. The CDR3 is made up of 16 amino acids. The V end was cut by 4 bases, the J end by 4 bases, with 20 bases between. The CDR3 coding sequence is TGTGCCAGCAGCCCGACCTGGAGTGGCGGGTTTTACGAGCAGTACTTC. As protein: CASSPTWSGGFYEQYF.

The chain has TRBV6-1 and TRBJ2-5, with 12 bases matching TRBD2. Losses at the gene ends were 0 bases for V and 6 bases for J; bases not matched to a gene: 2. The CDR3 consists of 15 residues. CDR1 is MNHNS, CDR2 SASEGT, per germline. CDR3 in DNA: TGTGCCAGCAGTGAAGCTCTAGCGGGAGGGCAGACCCAGTACTTC. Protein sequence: CASSEALAGGQTQYF.

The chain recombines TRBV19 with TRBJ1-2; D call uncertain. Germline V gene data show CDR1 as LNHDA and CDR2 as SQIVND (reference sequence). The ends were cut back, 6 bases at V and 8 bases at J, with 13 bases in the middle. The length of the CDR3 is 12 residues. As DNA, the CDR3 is TGTGCCAGTAGCAGGAGGGAAGGCGGCTACACCTTC. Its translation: CASSRREGGYTF.

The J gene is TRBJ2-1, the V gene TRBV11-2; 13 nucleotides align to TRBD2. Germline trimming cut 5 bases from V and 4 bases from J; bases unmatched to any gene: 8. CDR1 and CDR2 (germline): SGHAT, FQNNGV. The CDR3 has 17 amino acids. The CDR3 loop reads CASSLGTSGRGYNEQFF. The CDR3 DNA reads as TGTGCCAGCAGCCTCGGAACTAGCGGGAGGGGGTACAATGAGCAGTTCTTC. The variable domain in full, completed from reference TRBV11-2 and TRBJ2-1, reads EAGVAQSPRYKIIEKRQSVAFWCNPISGHATLYWYQQILGQGPKLLIQFQNNGVVDDSQLPKDRFSAERLKGVDSTLKIQPAKLEDSAVYLCASSLGTSGRGYNEQFFGPGTRLTVL.

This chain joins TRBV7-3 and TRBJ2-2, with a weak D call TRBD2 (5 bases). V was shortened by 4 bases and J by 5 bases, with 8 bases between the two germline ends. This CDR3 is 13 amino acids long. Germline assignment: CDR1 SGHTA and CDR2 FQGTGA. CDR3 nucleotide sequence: TGTGCCAGCAGCTCCGCGGGTACCGGGGAGCTGTTTTTT. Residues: CASSSAGTGELFF.

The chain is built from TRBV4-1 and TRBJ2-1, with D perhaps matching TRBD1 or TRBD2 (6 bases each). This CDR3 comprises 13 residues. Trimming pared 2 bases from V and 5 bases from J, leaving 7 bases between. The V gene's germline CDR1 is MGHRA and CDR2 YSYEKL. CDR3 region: CASSQRGDNEQFF. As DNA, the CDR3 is TGCGCCAGCAGCCAAAGGGGGGACAATGAGCAGTTCTTC.

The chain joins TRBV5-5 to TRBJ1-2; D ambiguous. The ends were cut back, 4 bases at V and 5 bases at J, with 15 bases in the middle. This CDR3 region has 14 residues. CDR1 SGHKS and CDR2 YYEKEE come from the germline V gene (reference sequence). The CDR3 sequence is CASSDPASSYGYTF. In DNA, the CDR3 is TGTGCCAGCAGCGATCCGGCCTCATCTTATGGCTACACCTTC.

The CDR3 DNA reads as TGTGCCAGCAGCTTCCGATCTGGGGGGCGCAATCAGCCCCAGCATTTT. It encodes CASSFRSGGRNQPQHF. This chain uses TRBV5-4 with TRBJ1-5; a possible D gene is TRBD1 (6 bases). V shed 2 bases and J shed 2 bases, with 14 bases lying between them. Germline assignment: CDR1 SGHNT and CDR2 YYREEE (reference sequence). This CDR3 is built from 16 residues.